This T cell receptor beta chain is from a study of T cell responses to AZD1222 COVID-19 vaccine. The CDR3 is made up of 18 amino acids. J gave up 5 bases and V 4 bases, and 9 bases lay outside the gene matches. From germline, CDR1 is KGHSY and CDR2 FQNENV. The data were produced by immunoSEQ multiplex PCR, yet TCRdb's version contains in-frame clones alone and is incomplete. Here the sample spans roughly 99,000 clones, 75% to 90% being singletons. As concerns this clone: The antigen remains undetermined.

Study-level findings and limits: Receipt of two AZD1222 doses was followed by a rise in Spike-specific TCR breadth and depth. Unmutated variant regions are reportedly the target of nearly half of TCRs that are spike-specific. Clonal diversity may have been underestimated in mostly white British donors. At study baseline, merely several AZD1222 recipients were seropositive.

The chain has TRBV16 and TRBJ2-2, with 14 nucleotides matching TRBD2. This TCR was recovered from an adult in good health. The specimen comprised peripheral blood, sampled on day 0 of AZD1222 vaccination. CDR3 sequence: CASSPTGTSGRTTGELFF. As DNA, the CDR3 is TGTGCCAGCAGCCCAACCGGGACTAGCGGGAGAACAACCGGGGAGCTGTTTTTT.